The 18 T cell receptor beta chains given below trace back to one sample, sequenced in a study of T cell changes during pregnancy in multiple sclerosis. The protocol was immunoSEQ multiplex PCR, while the TCRdb copy is restricted to in-frame clones and leaves out a portion. Found here are 45,000 to 70,000 clones, more than 85% of them singletons; the top ten hold around 3%. The sample in question was peripheral blood, obtained in the third trimester of pregnancy. The receptors originated from a female donor in good health, enrolled as a control in a pregnancy study.

This sequence joins TRBV27 and TRBJ2-1; tentatively, D is TRBD2 (5 bases). CDR3 length: 14 amino acids. V shed 0 bases and J shed 6 bases, with 9 bases lying between them. CDR1 MNHEY and CDR2 SMNVEV come from the germline V gene (reference sequence). CDR3 bases: TGTGCCAGCAGTTTATCAATTGGGAGCAATGAGCAGTTCTTC. It yields the protein CASSLSIGSNEQFF.

This clone was counted between two and nine times. This chain connects TRBV9 to TRBJ1-1; no clear D gene. V shed 0 bases and J shed 1 base, with 7 bases lying between them. Germline CDR1 reads SGDLS; CDR2 reads YYNGEE. CDR3 length equals 14 residues. CDR3 nucleotides: TGTGCCAGCAGCGTAGGAGGAAGGAACACTGAAGCTTTCTTT. This translates into CASSVGGRNTEAFF.

The V and J genes are TRBV29-1 and TRBJ1-4, with 9 bases matching TRBD1. Per the germline V gene, CDR1 is SQVTM and CDR2 is ANQGSEA. This CDR3 is 11 amino acids long. The ends lost 2 bases at V and 15 bases at J; junction bases unmatched: 4. This CDR3 is CSVETGGKMFF. The CDR3 DNA follows: TGCAGCGTTGAAACAGGGGGCAAAATGTTTTTT.

This chain uses TRBV7-9 with TRBJ1-1; no clear D gene. CDR1 SEHNR and CDR2 FQNEAQ come from the germline V gene (reference sequence). The CDR3 extends over 14 amino acids. Trimming shortened V by 5 bases and J by 4 bases, and 14 bases separated the two germline ends. The CDR3 sequence is CASSPSGRLTEAFF. The DNA of the CDR3 is TGTGCCAGCAGCCCCTCGGGGAGGCTCACTGAAGCTTTCTTT. Variable domain in full (rest from reference TRBV7-9 and TRBJ1-1): DTGVSQNPRHKITKRGQNVTFRCDPISEHNRLYWYRQTLGQGPEFLTYFQNEAQLEKSRLLSDRFSAERPKGSFSTLEIQRTEQGDSAMYLCASSPSGRLTEAFFGQGTRLTVV.

This clone has only one observation. CDR3 coding DNA: TGTGCCAGCAGCCCAAGGACTAGCGGGCCCTCCTACAATGAGCAGTTCTTC. It is translated as CASSPRTSGPSYNEQFF. The V and J genes are TRBV11-2 and TRBJ2-1, with 11 bases identical to TRBD2. V gave up 5 bases and J gave up 0 bases; unmatched junction bases: 6. Germline V gene data show CDR1 as SGHAT and CDR2 as FQNNGV. CDR3 length: 17 amino acids. The entire variable domain, with the rest obtained from reference TRBV11-2 and TRBJ2-1, is as follows: EAGVAQSPRYKIIEKRQSVAFWCNPISGHATLYWYQQILGQGPKLLIQFQNNGVVDDSQLPKDRFSAERLKGVDSTLKIQPAKLEDSAVYLCASSPRTSGPSYNEQFFGPGTRLTVL.

V and J are TRBV6-1 and TRBJ1-1; D may be TRBD1 (5 bases). The V gene's germline CDR1 is MNHNS and CDR2 SASEGT. The V end was cut by 3 bases, the J end by 5 bases, with 13 bases between. This CDR3 comprises 14 residues. The CDR3 loop is CASSDQGWKTEAFF. CDR3 nucleotides: TGTGCCAGCAGTGACCAGGGTTGGAAGACTGAAGCTTTCTTT.

Notes on this clone: Other DNA sequences in this sample translate to the same CDR3. This chain uses TRBV19 with TRBJ1-5, with no clear D. Germline V gene data show CDR1 as LNHDA and CDR2 as SQIVND (reference sequence). The CDR3 is 16 amino acids. With 5 bases removed from V and 1 base from J, the gap between germline ends came to 15 bases. The CDR3 bases are TGTGCCAGTAGTCCCCTTTTAACGGGGAGCAATCAGCCCCAGCATTTT. Translation: CASSPLLTGSNQPQHF. The variable domain in full, with the rest retrieved from reference TRBV19 and TRBJ1-5, is DGGITQSPKYLFRKEGQNVTLSCEQNLNHDAMYWYRQDPGQGLRLIYYSQIVNDFQKGDIAEGYSVSREKKESFPLTVTSAQKNPTAFYLCASSPLLTGSNQPQHFGDGTRLSIL.

This clone was found once. The chain uses TRBV4-1 and TRBJ2-4; 9 bases match TRBD1. Per the germline V gene, CDR1 is MGHRA and CDR2 is YSYEKL. V trimming: 0 bases; J trimming: 3 bases; junction bases outside the gene matches: 3. This CDR3 contains 16 residues. As DNA, the CDR3 is TGCGCCAGCAGCCAAGAGGACAGGGGAGGCAAAAACATTCAGTACTTC. It specifies CASSQEDRGGKNIQYF.

The chain links TRBV6-5 to TRBJ2-7; 7 bases align to TRBD1. Germline lookup yields CDR1 MNHEY and CDR2 SVGAGI. The CDR3 is 15 amino acids. V lost 6 bases to trimming and J lost 6 bases; unmatched junction nucleotides: 14. CDR3 sequence reads: CASSLRQGRTGEQYF. CDR3 DNA: TGTGCCAGCAGCTTGCGACAGGGCCGGACGGGCGAGCAGTACTTC.

This clone was seen once. The V call is TRBV28, the J call TRBJ2-2; 11 nucleotides line up with TRBD1. The V and J ends lost 4 bases and 4 bases, in that order; junction bases with no gene match: 2. Germline lookup yields CDR1 MDHEN and CDR2 SYDVKM. The CDR3 sequence is 15 residues long. CDR3 loop: CASSSGTGGTGELFF. CDR3 DNA: TGTGCCAGCAGTTCCGGGACAGGGGGCACCGGGGAGCTGTTTTTT.

In DNA form, the CDR3 reads TGTGCCAGCATTAGACGCCAGGGTCAAGAGACCCAGTACTTC. Translated: CASIRRQGQETQYF. The chain has TRBV2 and TRBJ2-5; D perhaps matches TRBD1 (5 bases). The germline V and J ends were trimmed by 7 bases and 2 bases, with 14 bases remaining between them. Per germline, CDR1 SNHLY and CDR2 FYNNEI. The CDR3 runs to 14 residues. The whole variable domain, filled in from reference TRBV2 and TRBJ2-5, reads EPEVTQTPSHQVTQMGQEVILRCVPISNHLYFYWYRQILGQKVEFLVSFYNNEISEKSEIFDDQFSVERPDGSNFTLKIRSTKLEDSAMYFCASIRRQGQETQYFGPGTRLLVL.

The V gene is TRBV13, the J gene TRBJ1-4, with D maybe TRBD1 (5 bases). Germline lookup yields CDR1 PRHDT and CDR2 FYEKMQ (reference sequence). Trimming took 6 bases from V and 3 from J, leaving 14 bases between them. The CDR3 runs to 15 residues. CDR3 residues: CASRRRDGPNEKLFF. CDR3 bases: TGTGCCAGCAGACGGCGGGACGGGCCTAATGAAAAACTGTTTTTT.

The V and J genes are TRBV23-1 and TRBJ1-2, with D perhaps TRBD1 (5 bases). TRBV23-1 is reported as an ORF; its role is uncertain. The CDR3 consists of 15 residues. V gave up 0 bases and J gave up 2 bases, with 10 bases separating them. DNA for the CDR3: TGCGCCAGCAGTCAATCAGGGGCTCGAAACTATGGCTACACCTTC. Its protein is CASSQSGARNYGYTF.

J is TRBJ2-6 and V is TRBV7-8, with D possibly being TRBD2 (5 bases). Germline assignment: CDR1 SGHVS and CDR2 FQNEAQ. V dropped 9 bases and J dropped 3 bases, with 9 bases sitting between them. The CDR3 length is 13 residues. CDR3 region: CASLGSGANVLTF. In DNA, the CDR3 is TGTGCCAGTCTAGGGAGTGGGGCCAACGTCCTGACTTTC. Complete variable domain (other parts from reference TRBV7-8 and TRBJ2-6): GAGVSQSPRYKVAKRGQDVALRCDPISGHVSLFWYQQALGQGPEFLTYFQNEAQLDKSGLPSDRFFAERPEGSVSTLKIQRTQQEDSAVYLCASLGSGANVLTFGAGSRLTVL.

CDR3 sequence reads: CASSGGTGALGYTF. Written as DNA, the CDR3 is TGTGCCAGCAGTGGGGGGACAGGGGCTTTGGGCTACACCTTC. V gene TRBV2 combines with J gene TRBJ1-2; 10 bases map to TRBD1. The CDR3 is made up of 14 amino acids. From germline, CDR1 is SNHLY and CDR2 FYNNEI. Trimming removed 4 bases from V and 8 bases from J; junction bases left unmatched: 7.

The rearrangement links TRBV10-1 to TRBJ1-3; D uncertain. V was trimmed by 2 bases and J by 0 bases, leaving 14 bases between them. Germline lookup yields CDR1 WNHNN and CDR2 SYGVQD (reference sequence). The CDR3 sequence is 17 residues long. The CDR3 coding sequence is TGCGCCAGCAGTGAGGCCCCTCGACACAGCTCTGGAAACACCATATATTTT. Its protein product is CASSEAPRHSSGNTIYF.

J is TRBJ2-1 and V is TRBV4-2; possibly TRBD2 for D (7 bases). The V gene lost 2 bases and the J gene lost 4 bases, with 12 bases spanning the gap. CDR1 is LGHNA, CDR2 YNFKEQ, per germline. This CDR3 has 15 residues. CDR3 coding DNA: TGTGCCAGCAGCCAAACGCGGGGGCTTTACAATGAGCAGTTCTTC. Amino acid sequence: CASSQTRGLYNEQFF.

J is TRBJ2-7 and V is TRBV4-3; a weak D match, TRBD1 (5 bases). This CDR3 contains 15 residues. From germline, CDR1 is LGHNA and CDR2 YSLEER. Trimming left V 0 bases short and J 6 bases short, with 15 bases between. The CDR3 nucleotides read TGCGCCAGCAGCCAAGAGGCCAGGCTGGGGCTCGAGCAGTACTTC. This codes for CASSQEARLGLEQYF.